This T cell receptor beta chain was sequenced during a study of CD8+CD57+ T cells in acquired aplastic anemia. Using genomic DNA as the template, TCR beta VDJ and CDR3 profiling was carried out. TCRdb re-called the reads with MiXCR, one entry per CDR3 protein. Of under 500,000 distinct CDR3 sequences listed, around 32% are singletons. Trimming took 4 bases from V and 0 from J, leaving 13 bases between them. The germline CDR1 and CDR2 sequences are LNHDA and SQIVND (reference sequence). The CDR3 covers 16 residues. The authors sequenced patients whose flow cytometry had shown CD8+CD57+ cell expansion. This clonotype has just a few counts.

Sequencing was done on a sample of sorted CD4+, CD8+, or CD8+CD57+ T cells (not recorded which) from PBMCs. The chain joins TRBV19 to TRBJ1-3; D remains unclear. This TCR derives from a human donor with aplastic anemia. In DNA form, the CDR3 reads TGTGCCAGTAGTACAACCACAGCGCTCTCTGGAAACACCATATATTTT. Amino acid sequence: CASSTTTALSGNTIYF.